Only a few counts were recorded for the clone carrying this T cell receptor (beta chain). Its specificity is not known. This specimen comes from a study of response to subunit inactivated influenza vaccine. Points from the study as a whole: The authors offered the suggestion that each seasonal influenza vaccination recruits few new T cells.

TCRdb processed the RT-PCR reads anew with MiXCR; each CDR3 protein has one entry. This table holds about 650,000 distinct CDR3 sequences, around 15% found once. The germline V gene encodes CDR1 DFQATT and CDR2 SNEGSKA (reference sequence). The V gene lost 5 bases and the J gene lost 6 bases, with 15 bases spanning the gap. CDR3 length: 13 residues. The chain employs TRBV20-1 and TRBJ2-3; D remains ambiguous. The source is a man aged 50 to 60 who received an inactivated influenza vaccine. Material: PBMCs from blood, obtained approximately 15 days before vaccination. The CDR3 here is CSAPSSSADTQYF. CDR3 in DNA: TGCAGTGCTCCTTCTTCGTCTGCGGATACGCAGTATTTT.